The sequence of this T cell receptor beta chain was determined in a study of OX40 agonist ivuxolimab in advanced cancers. This CDR3 contains 15 residues. Germline CDR1 SGHVS, CDR2 FNYEAQ. Trimming at V came to 5 bases and at J to 3 bases, leaving 4 bases not matched to a gene. Sequencing used immunoSEQ multiplex PCR; TCRdb keeps in-frame clones, though not all of them. Of about 82,000 clones listed, roughly 92% are singletons. The sequence came from an adult with an advanced solid tumor such as melanoma, head and neck, liver or kidney cancer. V and J are TRBV7-6 and TRBJ2-7; TRBD2 matches 13 bases. The sequences come from CD4+ or CD8+ T cells sorted from blood, collected in a trial of the OX40 agonist ivuxolimab. CDR3 region: CASSTTSGRFYEQYF. The CDR3 DNA is TGTGCCAGCAGCACGACTAGCGGGAGGTTCTACGAGCAGTACTTC.